This paragraph reports one T cell receptor (beta chain). Its target is unknown. The data are from a study of tumor-infiltrating lymphocytes in primary liver carcinoma. Study-wide points: Compared with tumor region pairs, tumor-adjacent and tumor-blood pairs overlapped less.

The germline gives CDR1 SQVTM, CDR2 ANQGSEA. The V gene end was trimmed by 2 bases and the J gene end by 12 bases; junction bases not matched to a gene: 10. This CDR3 has 14 residues. A constant-region primer served to make TCR beta cDNA from around 540 ng total RNA. TCR beta libraries came from three nested multiplex PCR rounds using slightly modified ARM-PCR. Use of TRBV1-TRBV30 forward primers with a C-beta reverse primer characterized the first two PCR rounds, which lasted nine to eleven cycles each. TCRdb processed the multiplex PCR reads anew with MiXCR; each CDR3 protein has one entry. Of roughly 200,000 distinct CDR3 sequences in the sample, around 81% were seen once. Extraction of RNA together with DNA used roughly 19-31 mg of unsorted bulk tissue. Patients in the cohort were treatment-naive and living with chronic HBV infection.

Sequences were obtained from tumor tissue from primary liver carcinoma. The sequence came from a man in his forties with primary liver carcinoma and hepatitis B virus infection. V usage is TRBV29-1 and J usage is TRBJ2-3, with TRBD1 matching over 11 bases. The CDR3 sequence is CSVERTGGTDRQYF. DNA for the CDR3: TGCAGCGTTGAAAGGACAGGGGGCACAGATAGACAGTATTTT.